Shown below are 11 T cell receptor beta chains from a single sample sequenced in a study of cytomegalovirus exposure and HLA in healthy donors. Profiling relied on immunoSEQ multiplex PCR, and the TCRdb table lists in-frame clones only, not all of them. The data contain roughly 130,000 clones, approximately 90% of them singletons. Specimen: PBMCs. The receptor source for this set is a woman in her twenties or thirties in good health and CMV-seropositive.

This chain connects TRBV28 to TRBJ2-7, with D possibly TRBD2 on 5 matching bases. V was trimmed by 5 bases and J by 3 bases, leaving 8 bases between them. The CDR3 totals 12 residues. The V gene's germline CDR1 is MDHEN and CDR2 SYDVKM. In DNA form, the CDR3 reads TGTGCCAGCAGTCTCCGGGACTACGAGCAGTACTTC. This encodes CASSLRDYEQYF. Variable domain in full (rest from reference TRBV28 and TRBJ2-7): DVKVTQSSRYLVKRTGEKVFLECVQDMDHENMFWYRQDPGLGLRLIYFSYDVKMKEKGDIPEGYSVSREKKERFSLILESASTNQTSMYLCASSLRDYEQYFGPGTRLTVT.

The chain recombines TRBV10-3 with TRBJ2-2, with 8 bases identical to TRBD1. Trimming removed 3 bases from V and 5 bases from J; junction bases left unmatched: 5. The CDR3 is 15 residues long. Looked up from germline, CDR1 is ENHRY and CDR2 is SYGVKD. CDR3 amino acids: CAISDGQGATGELFF. CDR3 bases: TGTGCCATCAGTGACGGTCAGGGGGCGACCGGGGAGCTGTTTTTT.

The chain is built from TRBV7-2 and TRBJ2-1; a weak D match, TRBD2 (7 bases). This CDR3 spans 15 amino acids. Germline V gene data show CDR1 as SGHTA and CDR2 as FQGNSA. Trimming took 5 bases from V and 15 from J, leaving 26 bases between them. The CDR3 loop is CASSRTGGDSGDPFF. The CDR3 nucleotides are TGTGCCAGCAGCCGGACGGGGGGCGACTCAGGAGATCCGTTCTTC.

J is TRBJ1-5 and V is TRBV5-6; 12 nucleotides agree with TRBD1. Germline values: CDR1 SGHDT, CDR2 YYEEEE. The CDR3 runs to 15 residues. The ends lost 4 bases at V and 7 bases at J; junction bases unmatched: 6. The CDR3 region is CASSGGTGGMQPQHF. DNA for the CDR3: TGTGCCAGCAGCGGGGGGACAGGGGGCATGCAGCCCCAGCATTTT.

The chain carries TRBV18 and TRBJ2-2, with a tentative D call TRBD2 (6 bases). The CDR3 has 14 residues. V lost 3 bases and J lost 7, with 12 bases in between. CDR1 KGHSH and CDR2 LQKENI come from the germline V gene. CDR3 loop: CASSPRPGSGELFF. The CDR3 DNA follows: TGTGCCAGCTCACCTCGTCCCGGGAGCGGGGAGCTGTTTTTT.

The chain has TRBV6-5 and TRBJ2-1; a possible D gene is TRBD2 (6 bases). The CDR3 sequence is 16 residues long. Germline values: CDR1 MNHEY, CDR2 SVGAGI. Between the trimmed V and J ends, which lost 1 base and 0 bases, there was a span of 10 bases. The DNA for the CDR3 is TGTGCCAGCAGTTACTATGCGGGAAGCTCCTACAATGAGCAGTTCTTC. Amino acid sequence: CASSYYAGSSYNEQFF.

This sequence joins TRBV28 and TRBJ2-2, with 7 nucleotides matching TRBD2. Germline assignment: CDR1 MDHEN and CDR2 SYDVKM. With 8 bases clipped from V and 4 bases from J, the junction kept 10 bases outside the gene matches. This CDR3 spans 15 amino acids. Here the CDR3 DNA reads TGTGCCAGCTTCCGACCTGGCGGGGGCACCGGGGAGCTGTTTTTT. Its protein is CASFRPGGGTGELFF.

This chain joins TRBV2 and TRBJ2-5, with 13 bases matching TRBD2. CDR3 length: 15 amino acids. Trimming removed 6 bases from V and 5 bases from J; junction bases left unmatched: 6. Germline CDR1 and CDR2: SNHLY and FYNNEI. This CDR3 reads CASSPTSGRAETQYF. CDR3 nucleotides: TGTGCCAGCAGCCCAACTAGCGGGAGGGCCGAGACCCAGTACTTC.

This chain uses TRBV7-6 with TRBJ2-3; TRBD1 aligns across 11 bases. Per the germline V gene, CDR1 is SGHVS and CDR2 is FNYEAQ. V was clipped by 4 bases and J by 2 bases; unmatched bases: 2. The length of the CDR3 is 15 residues. CDR3 nucleotide sequence: TGTGCCAGCAGCTGGACAGGGGGCGCCACAGATACGCAGTATTTT. It specifies CASSWTGGATDTQYF.

The chain employs TRBV9 and TRBJ1-2, with D unresolved. The germline CDR1 and CDR2 sequences are SGDLS and YYNGEE. Trimming pared 4 bases from V and 3 bases from J, leaving 16 bases between. CDR3 length: 15 amino acids. The CDR3 nucleotides read TGTGCCAGCAGCCCCAGTGGAGGGTCGGACTATGGCTACACCTTC. Its protein is CASSPSGGSDYGYTF.

The chain combines TRBV6-1 with TRBJ2-5; 8 bases are a match to TRBD1. From germline, CDR1 is MNHNS and CDR2 SASEGT. This CDR3 comprises 12 residues. With 4 bases clipped from V and 9 bases from J, the junction kept 4 bases outside the gene matches. This chain's CDR3 is CASSGQGLAQYF. The DNA for the CDR3 is TGTGCCAGCAGTGGACAGGGGTTGGCCCAGTACTTC.